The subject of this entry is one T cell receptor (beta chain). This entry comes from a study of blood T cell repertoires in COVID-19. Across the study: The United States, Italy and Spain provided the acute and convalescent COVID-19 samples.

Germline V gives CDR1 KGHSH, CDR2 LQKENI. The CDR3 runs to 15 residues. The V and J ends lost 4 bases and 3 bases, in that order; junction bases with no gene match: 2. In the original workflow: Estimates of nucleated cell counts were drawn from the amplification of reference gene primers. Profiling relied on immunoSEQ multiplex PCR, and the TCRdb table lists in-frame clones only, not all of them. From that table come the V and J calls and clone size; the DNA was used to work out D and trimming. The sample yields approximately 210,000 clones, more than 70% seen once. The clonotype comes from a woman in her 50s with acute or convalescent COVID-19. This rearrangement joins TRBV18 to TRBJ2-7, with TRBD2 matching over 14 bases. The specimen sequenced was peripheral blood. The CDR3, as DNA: TGTGCCAGCTCACACGGACTAGCGGGAGGCTACGAGCAGTACTTC. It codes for CASSHGLAGGYEQYF.